The 9 T cell receptor beta chains presented below share a single source sample, sequenced in a study of T cell changes during pregnancy in multiple sclerosis. Here immunoSEQ multiplex PCR was the method, and the copy in TCRdb shows in-frame clones only, minus some. This table has under 50,000 clones, roughly 90% appearing once. The sample was peripheral blood, taken in the first trimester of pregnancy. Receptor source: a female donor in good health, enrolled as a control in a pregnancy study.

The V gene is TRBV29-1, the J gene TRBJ2-3; weak D call: TRBD1 (5 bases). V gave up 7 bases and J gave up 1 base, with 15 bases separating them. Germline V CDR1 and CDR2: SQVTM, ANQGSEA. This CDR3 region has 14 residues. The CDR3 loop reads CSGEAGFGTDTQYF. As DNA, the CDR3 is TGCAGCGGGGAAGCAGGGTTTGGCACAGATACGCAGTATTTT.

The V gene is TRBV10-2, the J gene TRBJ2-1; maybe TRBD2 (5 bases). The V gene lost 9 bases and the J gene lost 3 bases, with 9 bases spanning the gap. The CDR3 is 12 amino acids. Germline assignment: CDR1 WSHSY and CDR2 SAAADI. As DNA, the CDR3 is TGCGCCAGTGCGGACTTCTACAATGAGCAGTTCTTC. As protein: CASADFYNEQFF.

This sequence joins TRBV6-5 and TRBJ2-1; D perhaps matches TRBD2 (7 bases). This CDR3 is 14 amino acids long. V lost 5 bases and J 3 bases, leaving 11 bases between the germline ends. Germline CDR1 and CDR2: MNHEY and SVGAGI. CDR3 sequence (DNA): TGTGCCAGCAGTAAGGGGGGGAACTACAATGAGCAGTTCTTC. Its translation is CASSKGGNYNEQFF.

This clone was observed a few times. The chain is built from TRBV6-1 and TRBJ1-3, with D possibly matching TRBD1 (5 bases). The CDR3 totals 15 residues. Trimming took 4 bases from V and 0 from J, leaving 10 bases between them. Per germline, CDR1 MNHNS and CDR2 SASEGT. In nucleotides, the CDR3 is TGTGCCAGCAGTGTAGACAGCTCCTCTGGAAACACCATATATTTT. Protein: CASSVDSSSGNTIYF.

V gene TRBV28 combines with J gene TRBJ1-4, with a possible D match to TRBD1 (5 bases). This CDR3 contains 13 residues. The V gene's germline CDR1 is MDHEN and CDR2 SYDVKM. Trimming took off 7 bases at V and 8 bases at J, with 14 bases between the two ends. Here the CDR3 reads CASTQTVVEKLFF. CDR3 in DNA: TGTGCCAGCACCCAGACAGTCGTCGAAAAACTGTTTTTT.

The genes are TRBV7-5 and TRBJ2-2; the table assigns TRBD1, which was not confirmed against the DNA. TRBV7-5 corresponds to a pseudogene. The CDR3 has 16 amino acids. The CDR3 DNA reads as TGTGCCAGAAGCGCCGGGACAGGGACGAACACCGGGGAGCTGTTTTTT. This sequence encodes CARSAGTGTNTGELFF.

The chain links TRBV7-3 to TRBJ2-2; D possibly corresponds to TRBD2 (6 bases). The V gene lost 1 base and the J gene lost 1 base, with 25 bases spanning the gap. The CDR3 length is 21 residues. Germline CDR1 reads SGHTA; CDR2 reads FQGTGA. DNA for the CDR3: TGTGCCAGCAGCTTAAGAGGGAAGGCTAGCGTACTAAGTGTGAACACCGGGGAGCTGTTTTTT. Its translation: CASSLRGKASVLSVNTGELFF. Drawing the rest from reference TRBV7-3 and TRBJ2-2, the complete variable domain is GAGVSQTPSNKVTEKGKYVELRCDPISGHTALYWYRQSLGQGPEFLIYFQGTGAADDSGLPNDRFFAVRPEGSVSTLKIQRTERGDSAVYLCASSLRGKASVLSVNTGELFFGEGSRLTVL.

In its sample, this clone was seen once. The V gene is TRBV27, the J gene TRBJ2-1; TRBD2 matches at 7 bases. CDR1 and CDR2 (germline): MNHEY, SMNVEV (reference sequence). V was pared by 8 bases and J by 3 bases, with 13 bases of the junction left unmatched. The CDR3 covers 16 residues. In DNA, the CDR3 is TGTGCCAGCCGATCGACCGGGACTACCGACTACAATGAGCAGTTCTTC. Translating it yields CASRSTGTTDYNEQFF.

The chain carries TRBV18 and TRBJ2-5, with 7 bases matching TRBD1. Germline assignment: CDR1 KGHSH and CDR2 LQKENI. Trimming cost V 3 bases and J 4 bases; bases outside gene matches: 8. The CDR3 totals 15 residues. The CDR3 DNA follows: TGTGCCAGCTCACCCCAGACAGGGACGGGAGAGACCCAGTACTTC. Amino acids: CASSPQTGTGETQYF.